This is a list of T cell receptor beta chains from one sample in a study of CD8 T cells in ankylosing spondylitis. TCRdb analysed the 5' RACE reads with MiXCR anew, one entry per CDR3 protein. The sample consists of about 540,000 distinct CDR3 sequences, over 9.5% of them appearing once. Sequences were obtained from blood, either unsorted or a sorted T cell fraction (not recorded which). Receptor source: a male donor with ankylosing spondylitis. Each CDR3 is given with its conserved first and last residue. The order of the fields is J gene, D gene, V gene, clone size, CDR3 DNA, CDR3 protein. The D gene is left open where the match is weak. The size of a clone is reported for some rows only, either as once, few or many, or as a class for expanded clones.

J: TRBJ1-6; D: TRBD1; V: TRBV7-2; size: -; DNA: TGTGCCAGCAGCATGGACAGGGCGGGGAATTCACCCCTCCACTTT; CDR3: CASSMDRAGNSPLHF
J: TRBJ2-5; D: TRBD2; V: TRBV7-2; size: many; DNA: TGTGCCAGCAGCTATAGCGGGAGGGCCGGGGAGACCCAGTACTTC; CDR3: CASSYSGRAGETQYF
J: TRBJ2-2; D: TRBD1; V: TRBV5-1; size: few; DNA: TGCGCCAGCAGCTTGCCAGGGGGCAACACCGGGGAGCTGTTTTTT; CDR3: CASSLPGGNTGELFF
J: TRBJ2-1; D: -; V: TRBV3-1; size: many; DNA: TGTGCCAGCAGCCAAGATACGAGAAACAATGAGCAGTTCTTC; CDR3: CASSQDTRNNEQFF
J: TRBJ1-2; D: -; V: TRBV12-3/TRBV12-4; size: -; DNA: TGTGCCAGCAGTTTAGCCCAGGGTTCAATCGATGGCTACACCTTC; CDR3: CASSLAQGSIDGYTF
J: TRBJ2-2; D: -; V: TRBV20-1; size: -; DNA: TGCAGTGCTAGTGGGCAGGGGTGGACCGGGGAGCTGTTTTTT; CDR3: CSASGQGWTGELFF
J: TRBJ2-7; D: -; V: TRBV20-1; size: many; DNA: TGCAGTGCTATCTCCCCTGACAGGTCCCAGTACGAGCAGTACTTC; CDR3: CSAISPDRSQYEQYF
J: TRBJ2-1; D: -; V: TRBV7-9; size: many; DNA: TGTGCCAGCAGCTTGCCATACTACAATGAGCAGTTCTTC; CDR3: CASSLPYYNEQFF
J: TRBJ2-1; D: TRBD2; V: TRBV19; size: -; DNA: TGTGCCAGTAGGCTAGCGGGACTCAATGAGCAGTTCTTC; CDR3: CASRLAGLNEQFF
J: TRBJ2-2; D: TRBD2; V: TRBV4-1; size: few; DNA: TGCGCCAGCAGCCAGGATATAACTAGCGCCGGGGAGCTGTTTTTT; CDR3: CASSQDITSAGELFF
J: TRBJ1-1; D: -; V: TRBV19; size: -; DNA: TGTGCCAGTAGTCTGGCAGGCCAGAAAGCTTTCTTT; CDR3: CASSLAGQKAFF
J: TRBJ2-5; D: -; V: TRBV20-1; size: -; DNA: TGCAGTGCTAGAGATCCCCAGGGCCCAGAGACCCAGTACTTC; CDR3: CSARDPQGPETQYF
J: TRBJ1-1; D: -; V: TRBV6-1; size: many; DNA: TGTGCCAGCAGCCCGAGGCGAGAACAGGGTGAAGCTTTCTTT; CDR3: CASSPRREQGEAFF
J: TRBJ1-3; D: -; V: TRBV2; size: many; DNA: TGTGCCAGCAGTGATGGAGGGGAAAACACCATATATTTT; CDR3: CASSDGGENTIYF
J: TRBJ2-7; D: TRBD2; V: TRBV30; size: -; DNA: TGTGCCTGGAGGACTTGGCGGGAGGGAACCTACGAGCAGTACTTC; CDR3: CAWRTWREGTYEQYF
J: TRBJ1-5; D: -; V: TRBV27; size: few; DNA: TGTGCCAGCAGCCTCGGGGGCGCGGTCAATCAGCCCCAGCATTTT; CDR3: CASSLGGAVNQPQHF
J: TRBJ2-1; D: TRBD2; V: TRBV27; size: -; DNA: TGTGCCAGCAGTTTATCTTCAGCGGGAGCCGTAAAGGAGCAGTTCTTC; CDR3: CASSLSSAGAVKEQFF
J: TRBJ2-1; D: -; V: TRBV11-2; size: many; DNA: TGTGCCAGCAGCCCTAGTGGCGGCTACTTCAACAATGAGCAGTTCTTC; CDR3: CASSPSGGYFNNEQFF
J: TRBJ2-1; D: -; V: TRBV11-3; size: few; DNA: TGTGCCAGCAGCTCGGACCAGCCCTACAATGAGCAGTTCTTC; CDR3: CASSSDQPYNEQFF
J: TRBJ1-2; D: -; V: TRBV4-2; size: -; DNA: TGTGCCAGCAGCCAAGATCGGACTATAATCTATGGCTACACCTTC; CDR3: CASSQDRTIIYGYTF
J: TRBJ2-4; D: TRBD1; V: TRBV2; size: -; DNA: TGTGCCAGCAGGGTGACAGGGGAAAGTAGGGCCAAAAACATTCAGTACTTC; CDR3: CASRVTGESRAKNIQYF
J: TRBJ1-1; D: -; V: TRBV20-1; size: many; DNA: TGCAGTGCTTCGGACTTGAACACTGAAGCTTTCTTT; CDR3: CSASDLNTEAFF
J: TRBJ1-1; D: -; V: TRBV6-4; size: few; DNA: TGTGCCAGCAGTGACCGAAGAACAAGTACGTCGGTCCACACTGAAGCTTTCTTT; CDR3: CASSDRRTSTSVHTEAFF
J: TRBJ2-1; D: TRBD2; V: TRBV7-2; size: few; DNA: TGTGCCAGCAGCTTACTAACTAGCGGGAGTGATGAGCAGTTCTTC; CDR3: CASSLLTSGSDEQFF
J: TRBJ2-1; D: -; V: TRBV7-9; size: many; DNA: TGTGCCAGCAGCTTCGGACCCCCAAATGAGCAGTTCTTC; CDR3: CASSFGPPNEQFF
J: TRBJ2-3; D: -; V: TRBV5-1; size: few; DNA: TGCGCCAGCAGCTTCAATGAGTACACAGATACGCAGTATTTT; CDR3: CASSFNEYTDTQYF
J: TRBJ2-1; D: -; V: TRBV2; size: -; DNA: -; CDR3: CASILDRGPYNEQFF
J: TRBJ2-5; D: TRBD1; V: TRBV7-9; size: few; DNA: TGTGCCAGCAGCGCGACAGGGGCTGAGACCCAGTACTTC; CDR3: CASSATGAETQYF
J: TRBJ2-7; D: TRBD2; V: TRBV20-1; size: -; DNA: TGCAGTGCGGACGTGGGGAGGGTTTACGAGCAGTACTTC; CDR3: CSADVGRVYEQYF
J: TRBJ2-2; D: -; V: TRBV7-7; size: -; DNA: TGTGCCAGCAGCCTCAAATCACAGAACACCGGGGAGCTGTTTTTT; CDR3: CASSLKSQNTGELFF
J: TRBJ1-1; D: -; V: TRBV20-1; size: -; DNA: TGCAGTGCTAGAGAAGCCAGGATGAACACTGAAGCTTTCTTT; CDR3: CSAREARMNTEAFF
J: TRBJ2-5; D: -; V: TRBV2; size: -; DNA: TGTGCCGCAGACTGGCAAGAGACCCAGTACTTC; CDR3: CAADWQETQYF
J: TRBJ2-5; D: -; V: TRBV4-1; size: many; DNA: TGCGCCAGCAGCTGGCAGATCCAAGAGACCCAGTACTTC; CDR3: CASSWQIQETQYF
J: TRBJ2-3; D: TRBD2; V: TRBV20-1; size: many; DNA: TGCAGTGTTCAGGGTGGGGCTAGCGGCCGCACAGATACGCAGTATTTT; CDR3: CSVQGGASGRTDTQYF
J: TRBJ2-1; D: -; V: TRBV9; size: few; DNA: TGTGCCAGCACGGGGCCCCAGGACAACTACAATGAGCAGTTCTTC; CDR3: CASTGPQDNYNEQFF
J: TRBJ2-1; D: TRBD2; V: TRBV24-1; size: few; DNA: TGTGCCACCAGTGACGCAAGCGGGGCCCATGACAGTGAGCAGTTCTTC; CDR3: CATSDASGAHDSEQFF
J: TRBJ1-6; D: TRBD1; V: TRBV5-5; size: -; DNA: TGTGCCAGTAAACAGGGGTTGTTTGGTTCACCCCTCCACTTT; CDR3: CASKQGLFGSPLHF
J: TRBJ1-1; D: -; V: TRBV10-2; size: few; DNA: TGCGCCAGCAGTGAGTACTGGAGCACTGAAGCTTTCTTT; CDR3: CASSEYWSTEAFF
J: TRBJ1-2; D: TRBD1; V: TRBV27; size: few; DNA: TGTGCCAGCCAGATGACAGGGAGTTATGGCTACACCTTC; CDR3: CASQMTGSYGYTF
J: TRBJ2-1; D: -; V: TRBV7-2; size: few; DNA: TGTGCCAGCATACTAGAATGGGGGAATGAGCAGTTCTTC; CDR3: CASILEWGNEQFF
J: TRBJ1-2; D: TRBD1; V: TRBV24-1; size: -; DNA: TGTGCCACCAGTGACCCTACTACAGGGGGGACTCGGGGCTACACCTTC; CDR3: CATSDPTTGGTRGYTF
J: TRBJ1-2; D: TRBD1; V: TRBV12-3/TRBV12-4; size: few; DNA: TGTGCCAGCAGTTTATCCGGGACAGGGGCCATCTATGGCTACACCTTC; CDR3: CASSLSGTGAIYGYTF
J: TRBJ2-1; D: TRBD2; V: TRBV19; size: once; DNA: TGTGCCAGTAGTATACGTAGCGGGAACTCCTACAATGAGCAGTTCTTC; CDR3: CASSIRSGNSYNEQFF
J: TRBJ2-7; D: -; V: TRBV18; size: -; DNA: TGTGCCAGCTCGTCAGACGCCTACGAGCAGTACTTC; CDR3: CASSSDAYEQYF
J: TRBJ2-4; D: -; V: TRBV28; size: few; DNA: TGTGCCAGCAGTGCCTCCGGGACCAGGATGGGGTACTTC; CDR3: CASSASGTRMGYF